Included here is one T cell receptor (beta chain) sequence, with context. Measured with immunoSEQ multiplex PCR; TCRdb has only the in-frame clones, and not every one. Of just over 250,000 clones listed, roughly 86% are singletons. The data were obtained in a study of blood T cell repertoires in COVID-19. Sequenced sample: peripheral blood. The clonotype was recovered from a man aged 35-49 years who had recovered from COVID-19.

CDR3 in DNA: TGTGCCATCAGTGAGACTACCTACGAGCAGTACTTC. Its protein is CAISETTYEQYF. J is TRBJ2-7 and V is TRBV10-3; D uncertain. Germline V gene data show CDR1 as ENHRY and CDR2 as SYGVKD. V shed 2 bases and J shed 2 bases, with 4 bases lying between them. The CDR3 has 12 residues.